This T cell receptor (beta chain) appears in the sequencing data of a study of shared clonotypes between healthy human individuals. CDR3 length: 12 residues. V was cut by 0 bases and J by 7 bases, with 4 bases left in between. Germline V gene data show CDR1 as SGHRS and CDR2 as YFSETQ. On this clone: As yet, its antigen is unknown. This sample includes further DNA sequences coding for the same CDR3.

Sequenced by immunoSEQ multiplex PCR; TCRdb stores in-frame clones only, minus some. The sample holds roughly 2,300,000 clones; roughly 92% are singletons and the top ten take 0.3% to 0.4%. Study results and caveats: The generation probabilities recorded for non-shared clonotypes fell below those of clonotypes shared by all four donors.

Subsets obtained from CD4+ cells comprised CD45RA+ naive and CD45RA-negative memory cells. The chain uses TRBV5-1 and TRBJ2-2; D unclear. The sequencing sample was made of naive CD4+ T cells from PBMCs. The subset denotes: CD45RA+ positively selected. The clonotype was recovered from a man younger than 35 in good health. Some clones in this sample may be carry-over from other donors' samples. The CDR3 loop reads CASSLVNGELFF. The CDR3 nucleotides read TGCGCCAGCAGCTTGGTTAACGGGGAGCTGTTTTTT.